Below, 7 T cell receptor beta chains from the same sample are listed, as sequenced in a study of cytomegalovirus exposure and HLA in healthy donors. Vbeta (60) and Jbeta (13) primers were used in the PCR. The method was immunoSEQ multiplex PCR; TCRdb's version includes in-frame clones alone and lacks a portion of them. The repertoire has approximately 220,000 clones, 80% to 85% of them found once; the top ten carry roughly 0.71%. Sequencing was carried out using PBMCs. The receptors come from a boy younger than 10 in good health and CMV-seronegative.

This sequence joins TRBV30 and TRBJ2-7; 7 bases match TRBD1. The germline V gene encodes CDR1 GTSNPN and CDR2 SVGIG (reference sequence). CDR3 size: 13 residues. With 1 base clipped from V and 0 bases from J, the junction kept 0 bases outside the gene matches. The CDR3 protein is CAWSEGASYEQYF. CDR3 nucleotides: TGTGCCTGGAGTGAGGGGGCCTCCTACGAGCAGTACTTC.

This clone was observed a handful of times. This chain connects TRBV2 to TRBJ2-1, with D possibly TRBD2 on 7 matching bases. CDR1 is SNHLY, CDR2 FYNNEI, per germline. The CDR3 spans 14 residues. Trimming pared 7 bases from V and 7 bases from J, leaving 17 bases between. In nucleotides, the CDR3 is TGTGCCAGCACTTTCGGGGGAGGGGGAAATGAGCAGTTCTTC. This gives the protein CASTFGGGGNEQFF.

The chain joins TRBV29-1 to TRBJ2-7; 8 bases agree with TRBD1. V dropped 4 bases and J dropped 2; count of bases not matched to a gene: 4. The CDR3 has 13 amino acids. Germline CDR1 is SQVTM and CDR2 is ANQGSEA. Written as DNA, the CDR3 is TGCAGCGTTGCCCCGGACAGGGCCTACGAGCAGTACTTC. Protein sequence: CSVAPDRAYEQYF.

This sequence joins TRBV6-1 and TRBJ1-2, with TRBD1 identical over 9 bases. CDR1 and CDR2 from the germline V gene are MNHNS and SASEGT. The CDR3 consists of 15 residues. V was clipped by 5 bases and J by 4 bases; unmatched bases: 8. The CDR3 nucleotides are TGTGCCAGCAGTTTGGACAGGGGAACATCCTATGGCTACACCTTC. Translation: CASSLDRGTSYGYTF.

This chain uses TRBV27 with TRBJ1-5; a weak D match, TRBD1 (5 bases). In germline, CDR1 is MNHEY, CDR2 SMNVEV (reference sequence). The ends were cut back, 6 bases at V and 5 bases at J, with 14 bases in the middle. The CDR3 sequence is 14 residues long. CDR3 amino acids: CASRGGGEDQPQHF. The CDR3 DNA reads TGTGCCAGCAGGGGCGGGGGGGAGGATCAGCCCCAGCATTTT.

The gene calls are TRBV5-1 and TRBJ2-7; D is perhaps TRBD2 (5 bases). Looked up from germline, CDR1 is SGHRS and CDR2 is YFSETQ. V was pared by 2 bases and J by 2 bases, with 14 bases between. The CDR3 has 15 residues. As DNA, the CDR3 is TGCGCCAGCAGCTTCGACTTAGCGCCCGCCTACGAGCAGTACTTC. Amino acids: CASSFDLAPAYEQYF.

This clone was counted between two and nine times. The chain has TRBV19 and TRBJ1-1; a possible D gene is TRBD1 (5 bases). Trimming pared 6 bases from V and 5 bases from J, leaving 13 bases between. This CDR3 region has 13 residues. Per the germline V gene, CDR1 is LNHDA and CDR2 is SQIVND (reference sequence). The CDR3 DNA reads TGTGCCAGTAGCAACTTAAAGGGGACTGAAGCTTTCTTT. Protein sequence: CASSNLKGTEAFF. Based on the CDR3 plus reference TRBV19 and TRBJ1-1, the full variable domain is DGGITQSPKYLFRKEGQNVTLSCEQNLNHDAMYWYRQDPGQGLRLIYYSQIVNDFQKGDIAEGYSVSREKKESFPLTVTSAQKNPTAFYLCASSNLKGTEAFFGQGTRLTVV.